Reported below is one T cell receptor beta chain. The sample originates from a study of cytotoxic CD8 clonotypes in ibrutinib-treated CLL. The assay was immunoSEQ multiplex PCR, and TCRdb's table has in-frame clones only and misses some. The sample carries a few hundred thousand clones, about 80% recorded once. The sequenced sample was PBMCs, obtained before ibrutinib treatment. This clonotype originated in a human donor with chronic lymphocytic leukemia.

CDR3 bases: TGTGCGACGTCACAGGACAGGGGAGACACCATATATTTT. It is translated as CATSQDRGDTIYF. V gene TRBV7-6 combines with J gene TRBJ1-3, with TRBD1 identical over 9 bases. CDR3 size: 13 residues. Germline CDR1 and CDR2: SGHVS and FNYEAQ.